The present T cell receptor (beta chain) was sequenced within a study of blood T cells in healthy people across ages. With a J-beta primer mix and a sample-barcoded 5' primer, a second PCR ran 7 to 11 cycles. MiXCR, applied by TCRdb to the 5' RACE reads, yields one record per CDR3 protein. The data contain fewer than 1.5 million distinct CDR3 sequences, around 42% of them singletons. Total RNA was extracted at no less than 6 micrograms per sample. After removal of 4 bases from V and 5 bases from J, the junction contained 7 bases not matched to a gene. CDR3 length: 15 residues. The V gene's germline CDR1 is SQVTM and CDR2 ANQGSEA.

The rearrangement links TRBV29-1 to TRBJ2-1, with TRBD1 matching 11 bases. The clonotype was recovered from a woman younger than 30 in good health. Sequenced: blood. The CDR3 nucleotides read TGCAGCGTTGGCCACCGGGACAGGGGGAACAATGAGCAGTTCTTC. This translates into CSVGHRDRGNNEQFF.